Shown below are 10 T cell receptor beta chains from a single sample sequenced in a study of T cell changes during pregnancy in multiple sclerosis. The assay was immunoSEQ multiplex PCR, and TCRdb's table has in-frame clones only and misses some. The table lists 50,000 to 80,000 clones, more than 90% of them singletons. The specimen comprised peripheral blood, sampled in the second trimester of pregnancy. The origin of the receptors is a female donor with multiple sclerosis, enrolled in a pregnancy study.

The CDR3 DNA follows: TGTGCCAGCAGCTCTACGGGACAAAACACAGATACGCAGTATTTT. The encoded protein is CASSSTGQNTDTQYF. The rearrangement uses TRBV7-2 and TRBJ2-3; a possible D gene is TRBD1 (6 bases). The V end lost 4 bases, the J end lost 2 bases, and 13 bases lay between the germline ends. This CDR3 has 15 amino acids. Germline values: CDR1 SGHTA, CDR2 FQGNSA.

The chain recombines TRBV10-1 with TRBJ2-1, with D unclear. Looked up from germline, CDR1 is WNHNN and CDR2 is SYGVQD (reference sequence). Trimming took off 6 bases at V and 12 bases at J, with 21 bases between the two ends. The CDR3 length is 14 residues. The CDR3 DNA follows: TGCGCCAGCAGCCCCACACGGTGGGTTGACATGCAGTTCTTC. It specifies CASSPTRWVDMQFF.

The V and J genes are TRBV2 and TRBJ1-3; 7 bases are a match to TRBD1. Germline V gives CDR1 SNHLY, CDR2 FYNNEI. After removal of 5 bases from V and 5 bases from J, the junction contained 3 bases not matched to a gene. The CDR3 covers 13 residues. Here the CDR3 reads CASSTGQRNTIYF. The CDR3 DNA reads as TGTGCCAGCAGTACGGGACAGAGAAACACCATATATTTT.

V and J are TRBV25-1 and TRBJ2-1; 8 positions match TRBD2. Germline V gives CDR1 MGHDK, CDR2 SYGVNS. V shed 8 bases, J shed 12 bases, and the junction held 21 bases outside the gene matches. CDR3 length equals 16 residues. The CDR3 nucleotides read TGTGCCAGCGGAGCGCCGGGGGGGGCCTCCTTCTATGGGCAGTTCTTC. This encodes CASGAPGGASFYGQFF.

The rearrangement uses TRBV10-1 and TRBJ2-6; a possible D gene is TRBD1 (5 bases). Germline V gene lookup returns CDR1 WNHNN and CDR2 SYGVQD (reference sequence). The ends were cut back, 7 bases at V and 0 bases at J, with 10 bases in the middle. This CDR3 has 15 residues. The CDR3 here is CASIRTHSGANVLTF. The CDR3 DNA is TGCGCCAGCATTAGGACACACTCTGGGGCCAACGTCCTGACTTTC.

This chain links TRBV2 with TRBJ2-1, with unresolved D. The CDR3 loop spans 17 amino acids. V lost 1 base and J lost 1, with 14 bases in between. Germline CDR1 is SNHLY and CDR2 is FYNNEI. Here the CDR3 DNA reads TGTGCCAGCAGTGAAGGCTGGCTTGAAGTATCCTACAATGAGCAGTTCTTC. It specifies CASSEGWLEVSYNEQFF.

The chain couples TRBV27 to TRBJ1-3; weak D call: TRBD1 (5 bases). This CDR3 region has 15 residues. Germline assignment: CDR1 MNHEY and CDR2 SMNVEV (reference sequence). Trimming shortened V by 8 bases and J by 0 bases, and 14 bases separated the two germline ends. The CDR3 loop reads CASAKGQPSGNTIYF. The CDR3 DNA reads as TGTGCCAGCGCCAAGGGGCAGCCCTCTGGAAACACCATATATTTT.

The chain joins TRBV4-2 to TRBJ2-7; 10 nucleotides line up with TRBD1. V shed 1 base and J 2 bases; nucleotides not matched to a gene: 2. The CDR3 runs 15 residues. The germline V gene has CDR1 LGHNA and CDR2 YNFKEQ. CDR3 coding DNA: TGTGCCAGCAGCCAAGTAGACAGGGGGCCCTACGAGCAGTACTTC. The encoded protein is CASSQVDRGPYEQYF.

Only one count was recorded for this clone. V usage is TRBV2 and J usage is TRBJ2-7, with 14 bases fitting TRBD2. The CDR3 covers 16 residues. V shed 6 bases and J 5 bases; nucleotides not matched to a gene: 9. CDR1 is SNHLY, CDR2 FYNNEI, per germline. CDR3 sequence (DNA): TGTGCCAGCAGCGGACTAGCGGGAGGCCCCTCGGACGAGCAGTACTTC. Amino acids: CASSGLAGGPSDEQYF.

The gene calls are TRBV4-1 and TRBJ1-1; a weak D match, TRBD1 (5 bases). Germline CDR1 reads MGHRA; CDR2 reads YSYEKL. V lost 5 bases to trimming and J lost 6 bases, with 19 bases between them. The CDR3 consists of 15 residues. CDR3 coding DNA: TGCGCCAGCAGCAGCGCCGGGGGGTCGGAGGCTGAAGCTTTCTTT. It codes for CASSSAGGSEAEAFF.